This record covers a single T cell receptor beta chain. The antigen is not known. One entry per CDR3 protein, called by TCRdb with MiXCR from the 5' RACE reads. The repertoire holds approximately 550,000 distinct CDR3 sequences, about 13% seen once, with about 14% in the top ten. The data were taken from a study of T cells after yellow fever vaccination. Study-level points and caveats: It was a small share of clonotypes that appeared in both CD4 and CD8 compartments.

The CDR3 totals 15 residues. The germline V gene encodes CDR1 SGHDN and CDR2 FVKESK. V dropped 1 base and J dropped 4; count of bases not matched to a gene: 4. The TCR was taken from a man younger than 40 who received the YFV17D yellow fever vaccine. The V and J genes are TRBV14 and TRBJ2-1; 7 bases line up with TRBD2. The source was PBMCs, collected on the day of the yellow fever booster vaccination. The CDR3 spells CASSQVPGGYNEQFF. The CDR3 DNA reads as TGTGCCAGCAGCCAAGTTCCCGGGGGGTACAATGAGCAGTTCTTC.